The clone carrying this T cell receptor beta chain was counted many times. This specimen comes from a study of CD8 T cells in ankylosing spondylitis. Making use of molecular barcodes, quantitative 5'-RACE generated TCR beta libraries. TCRdb recomputed calls from the 5' RACE reads with MiXCR, one row per CDR3 protein. Of 210,000 or so distinct CDR3 sequences in the sample, roughly 8.2% were seen once. CDR1 and CDR2 (germline): SEHNR, FQNEAQ (reference sequence). The CDR3 sequence is 12 residues long. The V end lost 5 bases, the J end lost 14 bases, and 16 bases lay between the germline ends. The V call is TRBV7-9, the J call TRBJ2-4; D possibly matches TRBD1 or TRBD2 (5 bases each). This TCR derives from a female donor with ankylosing spondylitis or in good health (not recorded which). Sequencing was done on a sample of blood, either unsorted or a sorted T cell fraction (not recorded which). The CDR3: CASSPRDLEKYF. Written as DNA, the CDR3 is TGTGCCAGCAGCCCCCGGGACCTCGAAAAGTACTTC.